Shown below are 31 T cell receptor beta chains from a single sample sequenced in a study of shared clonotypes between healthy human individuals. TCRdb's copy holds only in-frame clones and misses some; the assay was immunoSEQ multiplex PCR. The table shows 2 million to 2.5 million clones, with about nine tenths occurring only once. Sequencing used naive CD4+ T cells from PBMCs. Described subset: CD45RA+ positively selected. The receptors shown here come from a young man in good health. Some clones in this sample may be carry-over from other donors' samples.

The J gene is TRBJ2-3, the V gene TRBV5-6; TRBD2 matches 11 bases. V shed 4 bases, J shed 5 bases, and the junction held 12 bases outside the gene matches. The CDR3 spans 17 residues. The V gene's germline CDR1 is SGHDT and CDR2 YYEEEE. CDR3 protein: CASSATGTSGGGDTQYF. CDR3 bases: TGTGCCAGCAGCGCAACCGGGACTAGCGGAGGAGGAGATACGCAGTATTTT.

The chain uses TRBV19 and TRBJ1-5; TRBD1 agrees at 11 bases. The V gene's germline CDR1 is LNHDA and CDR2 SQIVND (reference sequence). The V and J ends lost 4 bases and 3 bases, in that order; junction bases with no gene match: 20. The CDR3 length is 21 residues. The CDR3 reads CASSKRQLGLRDRGANQPQHF. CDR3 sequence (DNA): TGTGCCAGTAGTAAGCGCCAGTTAGGTCTCCGGGACAGGGGGGCCAATCAGCCCCAGCATTTT.

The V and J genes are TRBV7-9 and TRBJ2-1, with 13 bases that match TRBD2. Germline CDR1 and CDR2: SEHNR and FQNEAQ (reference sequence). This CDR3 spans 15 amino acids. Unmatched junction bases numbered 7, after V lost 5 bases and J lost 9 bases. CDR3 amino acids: CASSLGTSGNVEQFF. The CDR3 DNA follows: TGTGCCAGCAGCCTCGGGACTAGCGGGAACGTTGAGCAGTTCTTC.

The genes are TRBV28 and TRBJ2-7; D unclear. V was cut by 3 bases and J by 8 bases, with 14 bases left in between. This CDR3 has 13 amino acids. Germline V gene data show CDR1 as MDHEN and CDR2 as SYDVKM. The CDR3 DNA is TGTGCCAGCAGTTTTGCAGGAGCATCCCAGCAGTACTTC. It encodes CASSFAGASQQYF. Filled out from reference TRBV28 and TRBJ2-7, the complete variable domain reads DVKVTQSSRYLVKRTGEKVFLECVQDMDHENMFWYRQDPGLGLRLIYFSYDVKMKEKGDIPEGYSVSREKKERFSLILESASTNQTSMYLCASSFAGASQQYFGPGTRLTVT.

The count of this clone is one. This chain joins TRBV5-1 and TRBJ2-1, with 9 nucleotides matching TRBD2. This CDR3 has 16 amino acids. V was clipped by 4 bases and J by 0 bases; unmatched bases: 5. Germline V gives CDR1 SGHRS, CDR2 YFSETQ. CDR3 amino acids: CASSRLAEYSYNEQFF. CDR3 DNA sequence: TGCGCCAGCAGCCGACTAGCGGAGTACTCCTACAATGAGCAGTTCTTC.

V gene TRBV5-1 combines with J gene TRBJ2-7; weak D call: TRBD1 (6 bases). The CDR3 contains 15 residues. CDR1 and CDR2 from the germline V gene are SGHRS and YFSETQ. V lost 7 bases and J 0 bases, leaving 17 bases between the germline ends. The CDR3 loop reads CASRARGPPSYEQYF. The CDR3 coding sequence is TGCGCCAGCCGGGCCAGGGGCCCCCCCTCCTACGAGCAGTACTTC.

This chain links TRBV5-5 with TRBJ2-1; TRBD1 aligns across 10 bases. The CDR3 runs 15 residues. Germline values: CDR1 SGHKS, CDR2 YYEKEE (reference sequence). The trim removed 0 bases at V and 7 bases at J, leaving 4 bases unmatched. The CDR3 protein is CASSLEDRGWNEQFF. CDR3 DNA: TGTGCCAGCAGCTTGGAGGACAGGGGGTGGAATGAGCAGTTCTTC.

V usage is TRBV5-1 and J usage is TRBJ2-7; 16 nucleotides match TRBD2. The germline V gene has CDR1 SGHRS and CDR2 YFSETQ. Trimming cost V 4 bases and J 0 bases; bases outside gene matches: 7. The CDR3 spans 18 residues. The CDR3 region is CASSTKGLAGGSSYEQYF. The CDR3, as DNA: TGCGCCAGCAGCACAAAGGGACTAGCGGGAGGGAGCTCCTACGAGCAGTACTTC. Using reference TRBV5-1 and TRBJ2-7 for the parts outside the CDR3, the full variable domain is KAGVTQTPRYLIKTRGQQVTLSCSPISGHRSVSWYQQTPGQGLQFLFEYFSETQRNKGNFPGRFSGRQFSNSRSEMNVSTLELGDSALYLCASSTKGLAGGSSYEQYFGPGTRLTVT.

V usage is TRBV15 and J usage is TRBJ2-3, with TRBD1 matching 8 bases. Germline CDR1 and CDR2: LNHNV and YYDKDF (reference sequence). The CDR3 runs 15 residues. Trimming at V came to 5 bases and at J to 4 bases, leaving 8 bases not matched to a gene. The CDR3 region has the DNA TGTGCCACCAGCGGCTACAGGGGGGATTCAGATACGCAGTATTTT. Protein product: CATSGYRGDSDTQYF.

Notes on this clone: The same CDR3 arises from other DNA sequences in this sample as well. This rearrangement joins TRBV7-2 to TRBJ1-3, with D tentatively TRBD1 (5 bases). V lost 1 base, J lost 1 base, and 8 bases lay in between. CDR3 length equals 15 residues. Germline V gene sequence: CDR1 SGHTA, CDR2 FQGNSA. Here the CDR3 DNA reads TGTGCCAGCAGCTTAGTAGGGACGTCTGGAAACACCATATATTTT. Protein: CASSLVGTSGNTIYF.

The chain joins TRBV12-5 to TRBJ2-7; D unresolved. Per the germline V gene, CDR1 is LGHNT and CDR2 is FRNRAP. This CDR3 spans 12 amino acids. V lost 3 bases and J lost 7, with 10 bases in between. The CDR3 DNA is TGTGCTAGTGGTTTAACTGTGGGAGAGCAGTACTTC. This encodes CASGLTVGEQYF.

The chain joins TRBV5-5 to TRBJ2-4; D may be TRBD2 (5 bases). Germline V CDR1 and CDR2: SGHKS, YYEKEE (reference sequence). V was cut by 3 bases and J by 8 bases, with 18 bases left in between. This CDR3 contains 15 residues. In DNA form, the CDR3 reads TGTGCCAGCAGCTCGCGGTCCGGGGTAGTTTACATTCAGTACTTC. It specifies CASSSRSGVVYIQYF.

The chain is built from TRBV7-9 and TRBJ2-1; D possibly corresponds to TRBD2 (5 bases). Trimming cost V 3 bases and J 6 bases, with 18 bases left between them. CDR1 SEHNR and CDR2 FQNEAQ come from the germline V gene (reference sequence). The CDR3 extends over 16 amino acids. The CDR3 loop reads CASSFPRPTAGNEQFF. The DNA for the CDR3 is TGTGCCAGCAGCTTTCCGAGACCCACGGCGGGCAATGAGCAGTTCTTC. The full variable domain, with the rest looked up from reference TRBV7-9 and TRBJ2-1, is DTGVSQNPRHKITKRGQNVTFRCDPISEHNRLYWYRQTLGQGPEFLTYFQNEAQLEKSRLLSDRFSAERPKGSFSTLEIQRTEQGDSAMYLCASSFPRPTAGNEQFFGPGTRLTVL.

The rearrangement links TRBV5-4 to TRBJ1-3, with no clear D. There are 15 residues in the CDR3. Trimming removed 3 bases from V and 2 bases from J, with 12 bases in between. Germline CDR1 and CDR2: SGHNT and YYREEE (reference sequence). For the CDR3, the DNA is TGTGCCAGCAGCTCTCCGGACGGTACTGGAAACACCATATATTTT. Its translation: CASSSPDGTGNTIYF.

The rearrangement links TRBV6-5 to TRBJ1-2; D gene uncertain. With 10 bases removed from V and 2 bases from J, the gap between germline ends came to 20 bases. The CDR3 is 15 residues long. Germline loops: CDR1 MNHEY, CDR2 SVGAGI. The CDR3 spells CATYTLQKTNYGYTF. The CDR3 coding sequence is TGTGCCACCTACACTCTACAGAAAACAAACTATGGCTACACCTTC.

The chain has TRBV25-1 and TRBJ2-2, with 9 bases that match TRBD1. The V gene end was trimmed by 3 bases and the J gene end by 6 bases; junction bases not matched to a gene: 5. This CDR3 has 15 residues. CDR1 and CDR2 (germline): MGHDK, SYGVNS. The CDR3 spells CASSEPGTGSGELFF. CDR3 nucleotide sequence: TGTGCCAGCAGTGAGCCCGGGACAGGGTCCGGGGAGCTGTTTTTT.

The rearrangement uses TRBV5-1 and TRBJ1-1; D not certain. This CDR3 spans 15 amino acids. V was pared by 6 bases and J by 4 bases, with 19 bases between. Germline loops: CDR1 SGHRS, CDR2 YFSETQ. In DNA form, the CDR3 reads TGCGCCAGCACCGCCGAGGTAGGGTATCCCACTGAAGCTTTCTTT. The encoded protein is CASTAEVGYPTEAFF.

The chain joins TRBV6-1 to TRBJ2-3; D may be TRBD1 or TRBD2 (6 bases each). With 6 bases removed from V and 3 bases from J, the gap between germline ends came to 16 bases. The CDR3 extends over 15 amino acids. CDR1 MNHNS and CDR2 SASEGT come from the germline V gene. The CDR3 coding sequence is TGTGCCAGCAGCAACAGGGTTGGGGGGACAGATACGCAGTATTTT. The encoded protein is CASSNRVGGTDTQYF.

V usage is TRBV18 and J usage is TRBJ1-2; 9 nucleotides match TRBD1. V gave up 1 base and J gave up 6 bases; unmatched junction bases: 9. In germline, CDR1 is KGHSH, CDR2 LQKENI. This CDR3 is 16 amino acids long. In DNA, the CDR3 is TGTGCCAGCTCACCACTAAATGGACAGGGGTGGAATGGCTACACCTTC. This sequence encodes CASSPLNGQGWNGYTF. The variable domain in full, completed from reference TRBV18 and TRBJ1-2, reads NAGVMQNPRHLVRRRGQEARLRCSPMKGHSHVYWYRQLPEEGLKFMVYLQKENIIDESGMPKERFSAEFPKEGPSILRIQQVVRGDSAAYFCASSPLNGQGWNGYTFGSGTRLTVV.

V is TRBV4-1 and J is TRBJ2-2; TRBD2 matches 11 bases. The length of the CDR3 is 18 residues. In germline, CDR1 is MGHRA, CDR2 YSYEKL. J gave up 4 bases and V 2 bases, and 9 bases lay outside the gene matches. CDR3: CASSQRLAGGSGTGELFF. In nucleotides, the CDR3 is TGCGCCAGCAGCCAACGCCTAGCGGGGGGTTCTGGCACCGGGGAGCTGTTTTTT.

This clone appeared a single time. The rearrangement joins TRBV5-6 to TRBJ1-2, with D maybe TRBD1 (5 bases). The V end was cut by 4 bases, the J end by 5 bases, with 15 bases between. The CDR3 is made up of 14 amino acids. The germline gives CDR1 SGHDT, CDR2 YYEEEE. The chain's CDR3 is CASSPPQGPYGYTF. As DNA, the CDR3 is TGTGCCAGCAGCCCCCCCCAGGGCCCTTATGGCTACACCTTC.

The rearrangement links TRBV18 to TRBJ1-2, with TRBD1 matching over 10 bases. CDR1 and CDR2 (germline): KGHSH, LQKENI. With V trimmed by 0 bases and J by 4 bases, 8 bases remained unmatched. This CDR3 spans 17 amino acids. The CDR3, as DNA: TGTGCCAGCTCACCACCGGGGACAGGGGAAGACGGCTATGGCTACACCTTC. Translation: CASSPPGTGEDGYGYTF.

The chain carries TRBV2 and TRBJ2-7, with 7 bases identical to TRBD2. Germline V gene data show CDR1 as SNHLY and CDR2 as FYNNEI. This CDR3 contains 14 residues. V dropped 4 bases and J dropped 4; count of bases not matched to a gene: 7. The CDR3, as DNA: TGTGCCAGCAGTGTTTGGGAGGGCCTTTACGAGCAGTACTTC. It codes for CASSVWEGLYEQYF.

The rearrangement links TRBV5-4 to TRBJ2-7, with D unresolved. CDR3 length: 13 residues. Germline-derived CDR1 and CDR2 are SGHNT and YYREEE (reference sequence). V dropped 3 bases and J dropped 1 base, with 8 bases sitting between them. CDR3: CASSSYLSYEQYF. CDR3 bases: TGTGCCAGCAGCTCGTACTTATCCTACGAGCAGTACTTC.

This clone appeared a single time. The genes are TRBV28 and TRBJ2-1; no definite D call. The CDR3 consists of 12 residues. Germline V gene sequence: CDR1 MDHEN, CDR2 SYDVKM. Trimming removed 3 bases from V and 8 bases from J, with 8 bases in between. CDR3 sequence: CASSFLEYEQFF. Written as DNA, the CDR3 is TGTGCCAGCAGTTTTTTAGAGTATGAGCAGTTCTTC.

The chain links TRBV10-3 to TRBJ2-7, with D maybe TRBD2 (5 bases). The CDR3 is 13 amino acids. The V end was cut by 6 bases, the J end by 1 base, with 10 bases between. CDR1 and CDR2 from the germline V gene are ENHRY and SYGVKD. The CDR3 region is CAISSTTSYEQYF. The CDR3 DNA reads TGTGCCATCAGCTCGACTACTTCCTACGAGCAGTACTTC.

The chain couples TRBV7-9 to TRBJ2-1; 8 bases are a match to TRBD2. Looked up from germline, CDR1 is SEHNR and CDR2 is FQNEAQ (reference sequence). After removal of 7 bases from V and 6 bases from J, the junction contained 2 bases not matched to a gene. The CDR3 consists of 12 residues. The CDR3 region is CASTGGGNEQFF. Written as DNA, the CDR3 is TGTGCCAGCACCGGGGGGGGCAATGAGCAGTTCTTC.

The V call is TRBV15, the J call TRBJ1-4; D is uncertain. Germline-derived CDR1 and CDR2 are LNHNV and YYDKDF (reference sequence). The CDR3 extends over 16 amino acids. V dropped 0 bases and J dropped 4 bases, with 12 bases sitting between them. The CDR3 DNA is TGTGCCACCAGCAGAGATCACGGAGGGTTTAATGAAAAACTGTTTTTT. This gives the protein CATSRDHGGFNEKLFF.

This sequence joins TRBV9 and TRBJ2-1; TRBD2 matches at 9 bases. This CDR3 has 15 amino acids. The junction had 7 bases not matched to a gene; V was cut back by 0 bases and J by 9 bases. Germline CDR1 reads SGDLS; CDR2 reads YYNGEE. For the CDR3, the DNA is TGTGCCAGCAGCGTAGCATCTAGCGGGATGGCTGAGCAGTTCTTC. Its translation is CASSVASSGMAEQFF.

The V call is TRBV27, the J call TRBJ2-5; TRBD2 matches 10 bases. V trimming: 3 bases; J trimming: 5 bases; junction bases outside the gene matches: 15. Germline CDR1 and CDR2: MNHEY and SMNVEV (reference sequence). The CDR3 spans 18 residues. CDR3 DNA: TGTGCCAGCAGTTTGGCCAGGATGGCTAGCGGGAGTTCTGAGACCCAGTACTTC. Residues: CASSLARMASGSSETQYF.

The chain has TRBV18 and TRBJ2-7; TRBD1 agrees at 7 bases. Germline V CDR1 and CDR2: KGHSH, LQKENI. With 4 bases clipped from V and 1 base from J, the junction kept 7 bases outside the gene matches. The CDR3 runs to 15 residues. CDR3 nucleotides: TGTGCCAGCTCACTCGGGACAGACTGGTCCTACGAGCAGTACTTC. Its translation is CASSLGTDWSYEQYF.